This T cell receptor beta chain was captured by sequencing in a study of human T cells and chemical hapten exposure. Study-wide points: DPC sensitization did not alter TCRs above 1 in 1000 frequency.

Time point indicated: healthy volunteer bleed at 2 weeks. Total RNA was isolated from unfractionated whole blood. On this clonotype: Its antigen is not identified.

Germline CDR1 reads SNHLY; CDR2 reads FYNNEI. This CDR3 region has 13 residues. With 10 bases clipped from V and 2 bases from J, the junction kept 5 bases outside the gene matches. One entry per CDR3 protein results from TCRdb running MiXCR on the RACE reads. The table includes about 93,000 distinct CDR3 sequences, over 8% detected once. The sample comprised whole blood. V gene TRBV2 combines with J gene TRBJ2-3, with 8 bases identical to TRBD2. The TCR was taken from a female donor in good health. Some clones in this sample may be carry-over from other donors' samples. DNA of the CDR3: TGTGCCAACCAGCGGGGGTCCACAGATACGCAGTATTTT. Encoded protein: CANQRGSTDTQYF.